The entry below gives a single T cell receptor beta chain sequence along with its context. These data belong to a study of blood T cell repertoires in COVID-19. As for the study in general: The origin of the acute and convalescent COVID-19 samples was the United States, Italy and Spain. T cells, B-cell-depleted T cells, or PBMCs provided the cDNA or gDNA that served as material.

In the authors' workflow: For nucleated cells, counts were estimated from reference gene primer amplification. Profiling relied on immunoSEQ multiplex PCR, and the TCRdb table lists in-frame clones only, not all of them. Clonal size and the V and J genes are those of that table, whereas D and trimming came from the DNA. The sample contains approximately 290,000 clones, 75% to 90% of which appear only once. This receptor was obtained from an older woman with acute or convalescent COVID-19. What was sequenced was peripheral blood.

The CDR3 bases are TGTGCCAGCAGCTTACCCCCCTCCCCTACTAGGACCGGGGAGCTGTTTTTT. Its protein is CASSLPPSPTRTGELFF. The chain combines TRBV7-3 with TRBJ2-2; possibly TRBD2 for D (5 bases). The germline V gene has CDR1 SGHTA and CDR2 FQGTGA. There are 17 residues in the CDR3. Trimming cost V 2 bases and J 5 bases, with 18 bases left between them.